The clone carrying this T cell receptor (beta chain) was counted between two and nine times. What it recognizes is unknown. The CDR3 is 15 amino acids. V dropped 5 bases and J dropped 0; count of bases not matched to a gene: 3. Per germline, CDR1 SGHTA and CDR2 FQGTGA. This sample is drawn from a study of T cell repertoires in cytomegalovirus infection. TCRdb re-called the reads with MiXCR, one entry per CDR3 protein. The sample lists around 900,000 distinct CDR3 sequences, less than 35% seen once, with around an eighth in the top ten. The TCR sequence derives from a human donor in good health (CMV status not recorded). Some clones in this sample may be carry-over from other donors' samples. V and J are TRBV7-3 and TRBJ2-2; 7 nucleotides align to TRBD1. Specimen: cultured CD8+ T cells from PBMCs, collected from culture after CMV antigen stimulation. The CDR3 DNA reads as TGTGCCAGCAGCCCGACAGGGCCGAACACCGGGGAGCTGTTTTTT. It translates to CASSPTGPNTGELFF.